The clone carrying this TCR beta chain appeared a few times. Its target is not known. This sample is drawn from a study of cytomegalovirus exposure and HLA in healthy donors. Study-level points and caveats: Reports indicate that TCR beta sequences accurately predicted the HLA-A and HLA-B alleles of most subjects. Within a later analysis, the majority of CMV-associated TCR beta chains appeared HLA-restricted.

Primers: 60 Vbeta forward and 13 Jbeta reverse. Clones were sequenced by immunoSEQ multiplex PCR, and TCRdb holds only the in-frame ones, with some missing. The sample holds fewer than 120,000 clones, 65% to 80% seen once. Healthy donors of bone marrow made up the group. The source is a woman between 55 and 75 years old in good health and CMV-seropositive. Sample: PBMCs.

CDR3 in amino acids: CASIYGEGNQPQHF. Here the CDR3 DNA reads TGTGCCAGCATCTACGGTGAGGGCAATCAGCCCCAGCATTTT. The chain has TRBV6-6 and TRBJ1-5; no clear D gene. This CDR3 comprises 14 residues. Germline CDR1 and CDR2: MNHNY and SVGAGI (reference sequence). Between the trimmed V and J ends, which lost 7 bases and 2 bases, there was a span of 12 bases.